The TCR beta chain under discussion was sequenced for a study of T cell responses to AZD1222 COVID-19 vaccine. The data were produced by immunoSEQ multiplex PCR, yet TCRdb's version contains in-frame clones alone and is incomplete. The repertoire holds around 94,000 clones, with approximately 90% as singletons. The CDR3 runs 16 residues. V was clipped by 6 bases and J by 0 bases, with 12 bases between them. CDR1 and CDR2 from the germline V gene are MGHDK and SYGVNS. The source was peripheral blood, collected on day 0 of AZD1222 vaccination. The TCR comes from an adult in good health. The V and J genes are TRBV25-1 and TRBJ1-6; tentative D call: TRBD1 (6 bases). The CDR3 DNA reads TGTGCCAGCAGCAGGGGCGGGGGCTCCTATAATTCACCCCTCCACTTT. This translates into CASSRGGGSYNSPLHF.